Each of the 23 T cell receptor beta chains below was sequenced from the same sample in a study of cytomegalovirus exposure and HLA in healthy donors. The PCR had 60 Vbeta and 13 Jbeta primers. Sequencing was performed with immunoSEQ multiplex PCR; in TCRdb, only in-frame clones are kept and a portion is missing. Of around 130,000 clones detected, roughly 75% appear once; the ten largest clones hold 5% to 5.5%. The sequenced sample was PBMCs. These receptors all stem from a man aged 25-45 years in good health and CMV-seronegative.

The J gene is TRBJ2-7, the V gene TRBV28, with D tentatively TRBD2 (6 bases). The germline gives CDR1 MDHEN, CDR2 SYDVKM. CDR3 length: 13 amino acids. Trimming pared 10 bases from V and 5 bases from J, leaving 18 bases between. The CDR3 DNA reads TGTGCCACCCTAATTTGGGGGGACCACGAGCAGTACTTC. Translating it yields CATLIWGDHEQYF.

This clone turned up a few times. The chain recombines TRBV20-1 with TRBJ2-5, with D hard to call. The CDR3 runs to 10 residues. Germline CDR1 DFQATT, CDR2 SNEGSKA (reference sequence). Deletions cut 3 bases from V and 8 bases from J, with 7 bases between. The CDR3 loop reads CSASVRTQYF. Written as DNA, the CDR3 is TGCAGTGCTAGTGTCAGAACCCAGTACTTC.

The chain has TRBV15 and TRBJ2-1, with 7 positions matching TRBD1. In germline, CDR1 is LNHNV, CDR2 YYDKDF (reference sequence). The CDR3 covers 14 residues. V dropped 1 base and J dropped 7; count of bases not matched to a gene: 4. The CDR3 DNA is TGTGCCACCAGCAGAGGAGGGGGCGGTAATGAGCAGTTCTTC. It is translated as CATSRGGGGNEQFF. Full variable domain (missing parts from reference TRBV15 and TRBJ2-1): DAMVIQNPRYQVTQFGKPVTLSCSQTLNHNVMYWYQQKSSQAPKLLFHYYDKDFNNEADTPDNFQSRRPNTSFCFLDIRSPGLGDTAMYLCATSRGGGGNEQFFGPGTRLTVL.

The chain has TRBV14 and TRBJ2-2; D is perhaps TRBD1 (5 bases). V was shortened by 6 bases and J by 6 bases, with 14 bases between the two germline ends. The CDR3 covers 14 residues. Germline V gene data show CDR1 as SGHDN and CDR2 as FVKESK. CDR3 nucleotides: TGTGCCAGCAGTAAAAGGGGATTGTCCGGGGAGCTGTTTTTT. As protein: CASSKRGLSGELFF.

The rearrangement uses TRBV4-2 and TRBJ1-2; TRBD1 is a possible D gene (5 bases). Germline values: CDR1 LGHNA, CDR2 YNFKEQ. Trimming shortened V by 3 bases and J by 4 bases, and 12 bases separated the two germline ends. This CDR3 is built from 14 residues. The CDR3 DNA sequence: TGTGCCAGCAGCCACAACAGGATCCTCTATGGCTACACCTTC. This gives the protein CASSHNRILYGYTF.

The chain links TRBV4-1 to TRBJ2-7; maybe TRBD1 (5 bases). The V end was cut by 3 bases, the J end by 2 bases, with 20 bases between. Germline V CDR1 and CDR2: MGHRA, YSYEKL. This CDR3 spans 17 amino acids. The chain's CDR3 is CASSQFLGVVSTYEQYF. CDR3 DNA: TGCGCCAGCAGCCAGTTCTTAGGGGTCGTCTCGACCTACGAGCAGTACTTC.

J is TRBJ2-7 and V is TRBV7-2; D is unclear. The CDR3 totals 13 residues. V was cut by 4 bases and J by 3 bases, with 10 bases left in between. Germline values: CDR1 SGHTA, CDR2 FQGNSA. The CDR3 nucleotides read TGTGCCAGCAGCTCTTTAGTTTACTACGAGCAGTACTTC. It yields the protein CASSSLVYYEQYF.

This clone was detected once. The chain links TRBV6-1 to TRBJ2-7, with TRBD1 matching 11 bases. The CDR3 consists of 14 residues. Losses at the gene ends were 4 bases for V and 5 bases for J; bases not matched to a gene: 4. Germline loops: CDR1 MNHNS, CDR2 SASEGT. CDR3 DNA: TGTGCCAGCAGTGTAAGGACAGGGGGCGACGAGCAGTACTTC. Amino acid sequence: CASSVRTGGDEQYF.

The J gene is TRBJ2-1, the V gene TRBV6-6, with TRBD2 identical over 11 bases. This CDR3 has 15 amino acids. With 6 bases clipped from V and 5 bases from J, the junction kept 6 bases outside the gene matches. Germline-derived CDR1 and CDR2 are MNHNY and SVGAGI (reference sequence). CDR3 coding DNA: TGTGCCAGCAGCACGGGACTAGCGGAAGACAATGAGCAGTTCTTC. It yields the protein CASSTGLAEDNEQFF.

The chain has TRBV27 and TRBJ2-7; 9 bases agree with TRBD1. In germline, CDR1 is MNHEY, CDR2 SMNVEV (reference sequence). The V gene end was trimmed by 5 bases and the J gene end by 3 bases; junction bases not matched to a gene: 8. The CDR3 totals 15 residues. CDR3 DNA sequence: TGTGCCAGCAGTCGGCGCCCGGGACAGGGCTACGAGCAGTACTTC. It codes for CASSRRPGQGYEQYF.

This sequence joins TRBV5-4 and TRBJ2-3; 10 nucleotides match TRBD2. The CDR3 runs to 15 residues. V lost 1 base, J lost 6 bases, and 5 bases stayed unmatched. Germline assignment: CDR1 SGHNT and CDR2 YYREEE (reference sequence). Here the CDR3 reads CASSLTSGNYDTQYF. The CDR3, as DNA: TGTGCCAGCAGCTTGACTAGCGGGAATTATGATACGCAGTATTTT. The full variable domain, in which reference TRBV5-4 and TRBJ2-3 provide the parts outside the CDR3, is ETGVTQSPTHLIKTRGQQVTLRCSSQSGHNTVSWYQQALGQGPQFIFQYYREEENGRGNFPPRFSGLQFPNYSSELNVNALELDDSALYLCASSLTSGNYDTQYFGPGTRLTVL.

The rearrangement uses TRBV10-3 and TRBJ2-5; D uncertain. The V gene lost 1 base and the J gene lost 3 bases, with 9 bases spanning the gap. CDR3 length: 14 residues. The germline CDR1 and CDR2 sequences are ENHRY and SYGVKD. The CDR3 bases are TGTGCCATCAGTGAGTGGGCCACTGAAGAGACCCAGTACTTC. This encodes CAISEWATEETQYF.

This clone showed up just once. CDR3 coding DNA: TGCAGCGTTTCCGGACAGTTTGGTGGCAATGAGCAGTTCTTC. Translation gives CSVSGQFGGNEQFF. This chain connects TRBV29-1 to TRBJ2-1, with D possibly being TRBD1 (6 bases). This CDR3 comprises 14 residues. With 5 bases removed from V and 6 bases from J, the gap between germline ends came to 17 bases. The V gene's germline CDR1 is SQVTM and CDR2 ANQGSEA.

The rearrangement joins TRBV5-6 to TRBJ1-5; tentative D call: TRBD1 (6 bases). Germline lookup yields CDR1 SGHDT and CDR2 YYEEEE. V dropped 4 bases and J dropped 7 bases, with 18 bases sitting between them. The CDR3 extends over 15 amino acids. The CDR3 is CASSRSLGGGQPQHF. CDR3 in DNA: TGTGCCAGCAGCCGGAGCCTAGGGGGGGGACAGCCCCAGCATTTT.

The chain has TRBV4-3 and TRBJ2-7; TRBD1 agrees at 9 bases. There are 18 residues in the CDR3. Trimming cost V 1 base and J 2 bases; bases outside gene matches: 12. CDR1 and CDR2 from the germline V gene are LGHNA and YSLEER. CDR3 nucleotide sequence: TGCGCCAGCAGCCAAGGAGTTGGCGGGACAGGGTTCACCTACGAGCAGTACTTC. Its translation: CASSQGVGGTGFTYEQYF.

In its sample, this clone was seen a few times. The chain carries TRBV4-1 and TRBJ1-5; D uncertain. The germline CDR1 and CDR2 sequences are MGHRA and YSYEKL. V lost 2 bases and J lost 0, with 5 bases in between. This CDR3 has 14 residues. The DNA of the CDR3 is TGCGCCAGCAGCCAATATAATAGCAATCAGCCCCAGCATTTT. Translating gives CASSQYNSNQPQHF.

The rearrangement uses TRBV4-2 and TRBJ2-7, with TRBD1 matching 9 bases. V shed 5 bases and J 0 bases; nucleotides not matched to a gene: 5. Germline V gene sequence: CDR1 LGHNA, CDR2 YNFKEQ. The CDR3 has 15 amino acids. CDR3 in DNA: TGTGCCAGCAGCACGCCGGGACAGGGCTCCTACGAGCAGTACTTC. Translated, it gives CASSTPGQGSYEQYF.

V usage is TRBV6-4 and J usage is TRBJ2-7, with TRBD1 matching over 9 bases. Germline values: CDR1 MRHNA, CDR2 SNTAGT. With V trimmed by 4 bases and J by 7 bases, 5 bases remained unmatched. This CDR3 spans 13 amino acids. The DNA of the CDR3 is TGTGCCAGCAGTGTTGGACAGGGGCGAGAGCAGTACTTC. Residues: CASSVGQGREQYF.

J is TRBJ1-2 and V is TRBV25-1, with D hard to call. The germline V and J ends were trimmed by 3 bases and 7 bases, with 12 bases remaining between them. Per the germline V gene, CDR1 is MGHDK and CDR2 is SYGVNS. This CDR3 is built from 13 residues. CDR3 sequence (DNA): TGTGCCAGCAGTGAGGGCGGGTTCTCTGGCTACACCTTC. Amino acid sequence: CASSEGGFSGYTF.

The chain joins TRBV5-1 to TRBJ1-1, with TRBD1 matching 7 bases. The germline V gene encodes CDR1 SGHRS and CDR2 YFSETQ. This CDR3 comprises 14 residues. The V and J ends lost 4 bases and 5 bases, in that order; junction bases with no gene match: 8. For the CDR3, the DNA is TGCGCCAGCAGCCCCCGGACAGGAGGGACTGAAGCTTTCTTT. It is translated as CASSPRTGGTEAFF.

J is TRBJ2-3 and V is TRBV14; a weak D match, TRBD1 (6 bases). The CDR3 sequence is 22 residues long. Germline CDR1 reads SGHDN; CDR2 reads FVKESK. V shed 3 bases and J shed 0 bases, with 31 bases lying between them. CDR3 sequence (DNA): TGTGCCAGCAGCCAGGGGTTCGCGCTGTCGGGACACAACCTTCTCAGCACAGATACGCAGTATTTT. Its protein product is CASSQGFALSGHNLLSTDTQYF.

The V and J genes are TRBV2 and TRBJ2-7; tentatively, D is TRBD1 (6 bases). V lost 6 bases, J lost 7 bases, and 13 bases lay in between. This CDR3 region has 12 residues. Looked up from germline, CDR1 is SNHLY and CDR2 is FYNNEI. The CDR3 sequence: CASSRDIREQYF. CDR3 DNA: TGTGCCAGCAGCAGGGACATTCGAGAGCAGTACTTC.

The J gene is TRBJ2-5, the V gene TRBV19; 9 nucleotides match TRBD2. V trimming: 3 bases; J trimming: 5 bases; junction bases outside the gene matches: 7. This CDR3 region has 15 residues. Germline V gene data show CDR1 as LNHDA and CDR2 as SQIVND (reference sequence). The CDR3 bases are TGTGCCAGTAGTATGGGACTAGCCCTTCCCGAGACCCAGTACTTC. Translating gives CASSMGLALPETQYF.